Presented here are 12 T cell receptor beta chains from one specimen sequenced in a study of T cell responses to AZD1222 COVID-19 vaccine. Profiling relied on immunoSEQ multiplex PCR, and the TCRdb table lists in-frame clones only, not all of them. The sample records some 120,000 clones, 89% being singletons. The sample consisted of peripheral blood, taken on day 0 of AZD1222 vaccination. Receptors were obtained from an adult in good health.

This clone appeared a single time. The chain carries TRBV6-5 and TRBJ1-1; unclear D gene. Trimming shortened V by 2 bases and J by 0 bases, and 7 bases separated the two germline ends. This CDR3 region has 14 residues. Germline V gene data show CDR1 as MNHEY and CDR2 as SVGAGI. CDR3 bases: TGTGCCAGCAGTTACCTAGACCTGAACACTGAAGCTTTCTTT. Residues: CASSYLDLNTEAFF.

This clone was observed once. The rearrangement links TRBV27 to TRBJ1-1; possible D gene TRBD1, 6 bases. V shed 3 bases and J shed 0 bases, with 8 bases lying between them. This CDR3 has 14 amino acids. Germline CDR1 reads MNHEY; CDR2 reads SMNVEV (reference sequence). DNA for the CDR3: TGTGCCAGCAGTTTGGACAGAGTGAACACTGAAGCTTTCTTT. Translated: CASSLDRVNTEAFF.

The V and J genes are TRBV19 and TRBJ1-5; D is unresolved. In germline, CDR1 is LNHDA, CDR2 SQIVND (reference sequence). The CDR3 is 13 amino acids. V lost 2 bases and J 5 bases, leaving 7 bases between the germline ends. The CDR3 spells CASSINSYQPQHF. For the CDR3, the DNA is TGTGCCAGTAGTATAAACAGCTATCAGCCCCAGCATTTT.

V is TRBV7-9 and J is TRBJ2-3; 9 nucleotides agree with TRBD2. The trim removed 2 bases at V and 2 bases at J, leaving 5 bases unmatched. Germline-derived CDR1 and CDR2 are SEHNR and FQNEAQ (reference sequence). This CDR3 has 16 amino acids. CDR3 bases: TGTGCCAGCAGCTTAACGGCTAGCGGGATCACAGATACGCAGTATTTT. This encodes CASSLTASGITDTQYF.

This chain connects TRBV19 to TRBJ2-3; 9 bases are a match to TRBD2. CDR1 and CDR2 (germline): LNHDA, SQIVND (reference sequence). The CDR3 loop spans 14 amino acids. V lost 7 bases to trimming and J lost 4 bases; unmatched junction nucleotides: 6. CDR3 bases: TGTGCCAGTAACAGCGGGGGGCTTCCAGATACGCAGTATTTT. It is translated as CASNSGGLPDTQYF.

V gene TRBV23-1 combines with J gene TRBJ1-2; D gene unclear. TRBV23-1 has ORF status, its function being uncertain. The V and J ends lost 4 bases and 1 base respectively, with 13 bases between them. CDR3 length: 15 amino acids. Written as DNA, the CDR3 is TGCGCCAGCAGTCTATACAGAACGGATAACTATGGCTACACCTTC. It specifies CASSLYRTDNYGYTF.

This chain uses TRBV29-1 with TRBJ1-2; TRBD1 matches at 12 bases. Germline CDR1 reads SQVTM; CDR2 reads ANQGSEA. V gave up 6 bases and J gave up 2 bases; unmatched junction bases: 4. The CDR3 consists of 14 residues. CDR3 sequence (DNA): TGCAGCGTGGACGGGACAGGGGGCAACTATGGCTACACCTTC. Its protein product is CSVDGTGGNYGYTF. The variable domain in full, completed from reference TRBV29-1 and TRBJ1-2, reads SAVISQKPSRDICQRGTSLTIQCQVDSQVTMMFWYRQQPGQSLTLIATANQGSEATYESGFVIDKFPISRPNLTFSTLTVSNMSPEDSSIYLCSVDGTGGNYGYTFGSGTRLTVV.

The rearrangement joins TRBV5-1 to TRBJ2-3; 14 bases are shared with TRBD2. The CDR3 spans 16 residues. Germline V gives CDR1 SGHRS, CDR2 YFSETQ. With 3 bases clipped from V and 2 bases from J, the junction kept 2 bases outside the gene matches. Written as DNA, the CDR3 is TGCGCCAGCAGCTCGGGACTAGCGGGGGACACAGATACGCAGTATTTT. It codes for CASSSGLAGDTDTQYF.

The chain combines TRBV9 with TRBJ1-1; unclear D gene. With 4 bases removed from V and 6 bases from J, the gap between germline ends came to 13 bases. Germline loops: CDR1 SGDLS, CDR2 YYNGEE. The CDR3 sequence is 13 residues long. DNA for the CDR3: TGTGCCAGCAGCTCCCTGCCCAGCGCTGAAGCTTTCTTT. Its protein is CASSSLPSAEAFF.

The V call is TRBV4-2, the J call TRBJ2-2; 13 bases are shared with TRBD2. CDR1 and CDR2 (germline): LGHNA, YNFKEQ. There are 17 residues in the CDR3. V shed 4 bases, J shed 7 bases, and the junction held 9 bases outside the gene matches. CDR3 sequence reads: CASSRTSGRASGGELFF. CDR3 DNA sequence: TGTGCCAGCAGCCGTACTAGCGGGAGGGCAAGTGGCGGGGAGCTGTTTTTT.

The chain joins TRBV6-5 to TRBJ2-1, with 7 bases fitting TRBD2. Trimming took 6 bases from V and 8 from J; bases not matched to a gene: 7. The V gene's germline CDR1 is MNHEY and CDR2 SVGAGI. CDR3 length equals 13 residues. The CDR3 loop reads CASRRGFGDEQFF. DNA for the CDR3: TGTGCCAGCAGGCGGGGGTTTGGTGATGAGCAGTTCTTC.

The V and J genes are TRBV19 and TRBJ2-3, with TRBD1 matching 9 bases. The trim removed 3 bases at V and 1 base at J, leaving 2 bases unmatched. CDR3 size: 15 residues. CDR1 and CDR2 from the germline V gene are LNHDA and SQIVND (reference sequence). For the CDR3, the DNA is TGTGCCAGTAGTATTTGGACAGGGGGCACAGATACGCAGTATTTT. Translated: CASSIWTGGTDTQYF. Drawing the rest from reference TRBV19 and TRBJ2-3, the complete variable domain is DGGITQSPKYLFRKEGQNVTLSCEQNLNHDAMYWYRQDPGQGLRLIYYSQIVNDFQKGDIAEGYSVSREKKESFPLTVTSAQKNPTAFYLCASSIWTGGTDTQYFGPGTRLTVL.